Presented here are 21 T cell receptor beta chains from one specimen sequenced in a study of blood T cell repertoires in COVID-19. Here immunoSEQ multiplex PCR was the method, and the copy in TCRdb shows in-frame clones only, minus some. This table holds 120,000 to 150,000 clones, 84% found once. Sequencing used peripheral blood. The receptors were gathered from a human donor in a cohort sampled during active COVID-19.

V and J are TRBV5-4 and TRBJ2-1, with 8 positions matching TRBD2. CDR1 is SGHNT, CDR2 YYREEE, per germline (reference sequence). The CDR3 totals 14 residues. V shed 4 bases, J shed 10 bases, and the junction held 10 bases outside the gene matches. CDR3 protein: CASSTSRGGREQFF. As DNA, the CDR3 is TGTGCCAGCAGCACCTCACGGGGGGGCCGGGAGCAGTTCTTC.

J is TRBJ2-7 and V is TRBV6-2 or TRBV6-3; TRBD1 aligns across 10 bases. The V gene end was trimmed by 5 bases and the J gene end by 6 bases; junction bases not matched to a gene: 1. The CDR3 loop spans 12 amino acids. Germline loops: CDR1 MNHEY, CDR2 SVGEGT. The chain's CDR3 is CASSDRGLEQYF. The CDR3 DNA sequence: TGTGCCAGCAGTGACAGGGGGCTCGAGCAGTACTTC.

The CDR3 spells CASSAEQGRNSPLHF. DNA of the CDR3: TGTGCCAGCAGTGCAGAACAGGGTCGCAATTCACCCCTCCACTTT. V and J are TRBV2 and TRBJ1-6; possibly TRBD1 for D (6 bases). V was trimmed by 4 bases and J by 7 bases, leaving 14 bases between them. Germline V gene data show CDR1 as SNHLY and CDR2 as FYNNEI. The CDR3 is 15 amino acids.

This chain links TRBV11-3 with TRBJ1-4; 8 bases fit TRBD1. V dropped 1 base and J dropped 8; count of bases not matched to a gene: 6. Germline CDR1 is SGHNT and CDR2 is YENEEA. The CDR3 loop spans 15 amino acids. The CDR3 sequence: CASSLGQGAGEKLFF. The CDR3 DNA sequence: TGTGCCAGCAGCTTAGGGCAGGGGGCAGGGGAAAAACTGTTTTTT.

The chain links TRBV18 to TRBJ2-7, with 15 bases fitting TRBD2. The ends lost 0 bases at V and 1 base at J; junction bases unmatched: 1. CDR3 length: 17 amino acids. Germline assignment: CDR1 KGHSH and CDR2 LQKENI. The DNA of the CDR3 is TGTGCCAGCTCACCACCGGGACTAGCGGGGGGTTCCTACGAGCAGTACTTC. Translated, it gives CASSPPGLAGGSYEQYF.

This chain joins TRBV27 and TRBJ1-1; 11 nucleotides match TRBD1. The trim removed 5 bases at V and 7 bases at J, leaving 6 bases unmatched. The CDR3 is made up of 14 amino acids. Germline lookup yields CDR1 MNHEY and CDR2 SMNVEV (reference sequence). The CDR3 region is CASSRVGTGGEAFF. The CDR3 bases are TGTGCCAGCAGTCGCGTGGGGACAGGGGGTGAAGCTTTCTTT.

The chain recombines TRBV11-2 with TRBJ2-7; 9 bases are a match to TRBD1. The CDR3 is 17 amino acids. Germline-derived CDR1 and CDR2 are SGHAT and FQNNGV. The J segment lost 3 bases and the V segment lost 1 base, leaving 10 bases of the junction unmatched. The CDR3 DNA reads as TGTGCCAGCAGCTTAGCAATTACCGGGACAGGGAGCTACGAGCAGTACTTC. It specifies CASSLAITGTGSYEQYF. Looking up the rest from reference TRBV11-2 and TRBJ2-7 gives the full variable domain: EAGVAQSPRYKIIEKRQSVAFWCNPISGHATLYWYQQILGQGPKLLIQFQNNGVVDDSQLPKDRFSAERLKGVDSTLKIQPAKLEDSAVYLCASSLAITGTGSYEQYFGPGTRLTVT.

The DNA for the CDR3 is TGTGCCAGCCACCGGACAGGGGGTAAGGGAGCTTTCTTT. It specifies CASHRTGGKGAFF. The V and J genes are TRBV6-5 and TRBJ1-1; 10 nucleotides agree with TRBD1. The CDR3 contains 13 residues. V lost 8 bases, J lost 10 bases, and 10 bases stayed unmatched. CDR1 is MNHEY and CDR2 is SVGAGI in the germline V gene.

In this sample, this clone turned up many times. The V and J genes are TRBV28 and TRBJ2-7; 8 bases agree with TRBD2. CDR1 is MDHEN, CDR2 SYDVKM, per germline. The CDR3 loop spans 14 amino acids. V lost 5 bases, J lost 7 bases, and 10 bases stayed unmatched. The CDR3 spells CASSAPSGGREQYF. CDR3 bases: TGTGCCAGCAGTGCCCCATCAGGCGGGAGGGAGCAGTACTTC. The full variable domain, in which reference TRBV28 and TRBJ2-7 provide the parts outside the CDR3, is DVKVTQSSRYLVKRTGEKVFLECVQDMDHENMFWYRQDPGLGLRLIYFSYDVKMKEKGDIPEGYSVSREKKERFSLILESASTNQTSMYLCASSAPSGGREQYFGPGTRLTVT.

The chain combines TRBV19 with TRBJ1-2; TRBD1 matches at 8 bases. CDR3 length: 16 residues. The germline V gene has CDR1 LNHDA and CDR2 SQIVND (reference sequence). J was trimmed by 4 bases and V by 6 bases; bases with no gene match: 13. The CDR3 DNA reads as TGTGCCAGTAGAACAGGAGACAGGGGATTGGCCTATGGCTACACCTTC. As protein: CASRTGDRGLAYGYTF.

The V call is TRBV7-6, the J call TRBJ1-1; 8 nucleotides agree with TRBD1. The CDR3 covers 13 residues. Per the germline V gene, CDR1 is SGHVS and CDR2 is FNYEAQ. V trimming: 5 bases; J trimming: 3 bases; junction bases outside the gene matches: 2. This CDR3 reads CASSTQGDTEAFF. For the CDR3, the DNA is TGTGCCAGCAGCACACAGGGGGACACTGAAGCTTTCTTT.

The chain recombines TRBV15 with TRBJ1-2; a possible D gene is TRBD1 (6 bases). CDR1 is LNHNV and CDR2 is YYDKDF in the germline V gene (reference sequence). With 3 bases removed from V and 4 bases from J, the gap between germline ends came to 6 bases. The CDR3 runs to 12 residues. The CDR3 DNA follows: TGTGCCACCAGCAGGGACAGCTATGGCTACACCTTC. It specifies CATSRDSYGYTF.

As for this clone: With a much larger clone just one base away, this may be a read error. Additional DNA sequences in this sample encode the identical CDR3. This sequence joins TRBV30 and TRBJ1-2; 9 positions match TRBD1. V gave up 2 bases and J gave up 4 bases; unmatched junction bases: 8. CDR1 and CDR2 (germline): GTSNPN, SVGIG (reference sequence). This CDR3 spans 15 amino acids. As DNA, the CDR3 is TGTGCCTGGAGTACACCGACAGGGGGGGGCTATGGCTACACCTTC. Amino acid sequence: CAWSTPTGGGYGYTF.

V gene TRBV5-8 combines with J gene TRBJ1-6, with TRBD1 matching 9 bases. Germline V CDR1 and CDR2: SGHTS, YDEGEE. CDR3 length: 15 amino acids. The V segment lost 2 bases and the J segment 7 bases; nucleotides outside the gene matches: 4. The CDR3 is CASSFPTGGNSPLHF. Written as DNA, the CDR3 is TGTGCCAGCAGCTTTCCGACAGGGGGGAATTCACCCCTCCACTTT.

The V call is TRBV15, the J call TRBJ1-1; D not certain. CDR3 size: 16 residues. The V end was cut by 3 bases, the J end by 0 bases, with 14 bases between. The germline CDR1 and CDR2 sequences are LNHNV and YYDKDF (reference sequence). CDR3 amino acids: CATSSFSSSMNTEAFF. CDR3 nucleotide sequence: TGTGCCACCAGCAGCTTTTCCTCCTCTATGAACACTGAAGCTTTCTTT.

The CDR3: CASRSDREGDGYTF. The CDR3 DNA reads as TGTGCCAGCAGATCTGACAGGGAAGGCGATGGCTACACCTTC. The chain has TRBV25-1 and TRBJ1-2; the match to TRBD1 covers 7 bases. V was clipped by 6 bases and J by 6 bases; unmatched bases: 10. Germline CDR1 is MGHDK and CDR2 is SYGVNS. The CDR3 is made up of 14 amino acids.

The chain employs TRBV27 and TRBJ1-4; 8 bases map to TRBD1. Per germline, CDR1 MNHEY and CDR2 SMNVEV (reference sequence). The CDR3 is made up of 17 amino acids. Losses at the gene ends were 4 bases for V and 4 bases for J; bases not matched to a gene: 11. CDR3 bases: TGTGCCAGCAGTTCCACCACTCGGGACAGGTATAATGAAAAACTGTTTTTT. Translation: CASSSTTRDRYNEKLFF.

The chain is built from TRBV7-2 and TRBJ1-2; possibly TRBD1 for D (6 bases). The CDR3 length is 15 residues. Germline CDR1 is SGHTA and CDR2 is FQGNSA. Trimming took 1 base from V and 4 from J, leaving 13 bases between them. Written as DNA, the CDR3 is TGTGCCAGCAGCTTAGGGGGGGGGCAAGGCTATGGCTACACCTTC. It yields the protein CASSLGGGQGYGYTF.

Points on this clone: At one end, the junction sequence differs from germline, possibly due to a read error. The chain combines TRBV3-1 (or the pseudogene TRBV3-2) with TRBJ1-2; the D gene is possibly TRBD1 (5 bases). CDR1 is LGHDT, CDR2 YNNKEL, per germline (reference sequence). The CDR3 totals 12 residues. CDR3 region: CASSQDRTGLAF. The CDR3 coding sequence is TGTGCCAGCAGCCAAGATCGCACAGGCTTGGCCTTC.

The table lists this clone with a few counts. This chain joins TRBV7-3 and TRBJ1-6, with a tentative D call TRBD1 (5 bases). V was trimmed by 5 bases and J by 10 bases, leaving 15 bases between them. Germline V gives CDR1 SGHTA, CDR2 FQGTGA. The CDR3 length is 14 residues. The CDR3 loop reads CASSRGGLGSPLHF. The CDR3 DNA follows: TGTGCCAGCAGCCGGGGGGGACTAGGATCACCCCTCCACTTT.

The chain has TRBV19 and TRBJ2-3; D not resolved. Per germline, CDR1 LNHDA and CDR2 SQIVND (reference sequence). V was shortened by 2 bases and J by 6 bases, with 6 bases between the two germline ends. There are 12 residues in the CDR3. CDR3 DNA: TGTGCCAGTAGTATATCCTCCGATACGCAGTATTTT. It specifies CASSISSDTQYF. The full variable domain, rest sourced from reference TRBV19 and TRBJ2-3, is DGGITQSPKYLFRKEGQNVTLSCEQNLNHDAMYWYRQDPGQGLRLIYYSQIVNDFQKGDIAEGYSVSREKKESFPLTVTSAQKNPTAFYLCASSISSDTQYFGPGTRLTVL.